The entry below gives a single T cell receptor beta chain sequence along with its context. Antigen: not known. Repertoires were generated with immunoSEQ multiplex PCR, while TCRdb's copy carries only in-frame clones and drops some. The sample has 140,000 or so clones; around 83% are singletons. The record originates from a study of T cell responses to AZD1222 COVID-19 vaccine. Study-wide points: Most donors were white British, females outnumbered males, and clonal diversity was possibly underestimated.

Germline CDR1 reads MNHEY; CDR2 reads SVGAGI. The CDR3 loop spans 14 amino acids. The germline V and J ends were trimmed by 7 bases and 4 bases, with 14 bases remaining between them. The receptor comes from an adult who received the AZD1222 COVID-19 vaccine. This specimen was peripheral blood, taken 28 days after the second AZD1222 dose. J is TRBJ1-3 and V is TRBV6-5; no clear D gene. CDR3 sequence reads: CASIIGGVGNTIYF. The CDR3 coding sequence is TGTGCCAGCATAATTGGCGGGGTCGGAAACACCATATATTTT.